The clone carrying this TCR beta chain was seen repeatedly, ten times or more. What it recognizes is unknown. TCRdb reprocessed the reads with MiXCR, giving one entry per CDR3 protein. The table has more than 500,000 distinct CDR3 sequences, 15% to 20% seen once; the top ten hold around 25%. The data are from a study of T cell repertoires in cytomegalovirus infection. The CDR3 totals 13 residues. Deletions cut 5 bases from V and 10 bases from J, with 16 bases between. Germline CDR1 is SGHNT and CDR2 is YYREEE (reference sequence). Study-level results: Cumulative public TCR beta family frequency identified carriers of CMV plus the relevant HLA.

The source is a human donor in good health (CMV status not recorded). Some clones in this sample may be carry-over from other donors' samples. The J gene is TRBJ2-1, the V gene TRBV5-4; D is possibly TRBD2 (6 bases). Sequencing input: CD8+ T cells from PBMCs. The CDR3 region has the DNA TGTGCCAGCAGGGGCGGGACTTACGAAGAGCAGTTCTTC. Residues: CASRGGTYEEQFF. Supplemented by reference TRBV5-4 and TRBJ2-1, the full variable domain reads ETGVTQSPTHLIKTRGQQVTLRCSSQSGHNTVSWYQQALGQGPQFIFQYYREEENGRGNFPPRFSGLQFPNYSSELNVNALELDDSALYLCASRGGTYEEQFFGPGTRLTVL.